These T cell receptor beta chains were read from a single sample in a study of CD8+ T cells in alopecia areata. Measured with immunoSEQ multiplex PCR; TCRdb has only the in-frame clones, and not every one. This sample has roughly 46,000 clones, with approximately 65% found just once. This material consisted of CD8+ T cells sorted from blood, taken at week 4, from a patient treated with tofacitinib. These receptors all come from a human donor with alopecia areata. Each CDR3 is given with its conserved first and last residue. Each record gives: V gene, clone size, J gene, D gene, CDR3 protein, CDR3 DNA. The D gene is left open where the match is weak. For some rows the clone size is stated as once, few or many, or as a class when expanded; others skip it.

TRBV5-1	NA	TRBJ1-1	NA	CASREGQYEAFF	TGCGCCAGCAGGGAAGGACAGTATGAAGCTTTCTTT
TRBV15	few	TRBJ1-2	TRBD1	CATSEGTGSYGYTF	TGTGCCACCAGCGAAGGGACAGGTTCATATGGCTACACCTTC
TRBV30	NA	TRBJ1-5	NA	CAWSPGGSQPQHF	TGTGCCTGGAGCCCTGGCGGTAGTCAGCCCCAGCATTTT
TRBV27	NA	TRBJ1-1	TRBD1	CASSLWGQGTEAFF	TGTGCCAGCAGTTTATGGGGACAGGGGACTGAAGCTTTCTTT
TRBV27	NA	TRBJ2-1	NA	CASSQWGGSYNEQFF	TGTGCCAGCAGCCAGTGGGGTGGTTCCTACAATGAGCAGTTCTTC
TRBV30	few	TRBJ2-1	NA	CAWRYSTNEQFF	TGTGCCTGGAGGTATTCCACCAATGAGCAGTTCTTC
TRBV9	NA	TRBJ1-6	TRBD1	CASSSGTGGSPLHF	TGTGCCAGCAGCTCCGGGACAGGGGGTTCACCCCTCCACTTT
TRBV4-3	NA	TRBJ1-2	TRBD1	CASSQDRDRASGYTF	TGCGCCAGCAGCCAAGATCGGGACAGGGCTAGCGGCTACACCTTC
TRBV19	few	TRBJ1-2	TRBD1	CASSPGQGPNRYTF	TGTGCCAGTAGCCCTGGACAGGGGCCCAACCGCTACACCTTC
TRBV30	NA	TRBJ2-1	NA	CAAGVGWNEQFF	TGTGCCGCCGGGGTAGGTTGGAATGAGCAGTTCTTC
TRBV7-9	NA	TRBJ2-1	TRBD2	CASSSLAGSSYNEQFF	TGTGCCAGCAGCTCTTTAGCGGGGAGCTCCTACAATGAGCAGTTCTTC
TRBV7-8	NA	TRBJ2-7	TRBD1	CASSLGTVSYEQYF	TGTGCCAGCAGCTTGGGGACAGTTTCCTACGAGCAGTACTTC
TRBV4-3	NA	TRBJ1-4	NA	CASSQAHRVGEKLFF	TGCGCCAGCAGCCAAGCTCACAGGGTAGGCGAAAAACTGTTTTTT
TRBV30	NA	TRBJ2-1	TRBD2	CAWSPGTSTYNEQFF	TGTGCCTGGAGTCCCGGGACTAGCACCTACAATGAGCAGTTCTTC